The clone carrying this T cell receptor beta chain appeared a few times. The target antigen is unknown. This sample is part of a study of beta chain features in type 1 diabetes. Looking at the study overall: Patients and healthy donors were similar in age, gender and cell yields. General study points: Moderate but significant shortening of TCRB CDR3s was recorded in all four CD4+ subsets from Type 1 diabetes patients.

The whole isolated RNA underwent reverse transcription, so sequencing captured expressed TCRB transcripts. Only in-frame clones appear in the TCRdb table, and some are missing; sequencing was by immunoSEQ multiplex PCR. This table has 120,000 or so clones, 17% appearing once. V lost 5 bases, J lost 9 bases, and 8 bases lay in between. Germline lookup yields CDR1 SEHNR and CDR2 FQNEAQ (reference sequence). The CDR3 consists of 12 residues. The source material was central memory CD4+ T cells from blood. The chain uses TRBV7-9 and TRBJ1-6; D uncertain. This clonotype was obtained from a man younger than 30 with type 1 diabetes. CDR3 amino acids: CASSGTGSPLHF. The DNA of the CDR3 is TGTGCCAGCAGCGGAACGGGTTCACCCCTCCACTTT.